This passage covers 5 T cell receptor beta chains from one sample sequenced in a study of control samples from healthy donors and cancer patients. Method: immunoSEQ multiplex PCR; TCRdb's copy keeps in-frame clones and lacks some. This sample has about 98,000 clones, with approximately 78% found just once. The sample taken for sequencing was blood. These receptors all stem from a man aged 55 to 70 in good health.

This clone appeared once. This chain uses TRBV4-1 with TRBJ2-1; 10 nucleotides line up with TRBD2. Germline trimming cut 0 bases from V and 1 base from J; bases unmatched to any gene: 6. The length of the CDR3 is 18 residues. Germline values: CDR1 MGHRA, CDR2 YSYEKL. The CDR3 reads CASSQDWLAGVSYNEQFF. CDR3 nucleotides: TGCGCCAGCAGCCAAGACTGGCTAGCGGGGGTATCCTACAATGAGCAGTTCTTC.

The chain uses TRBV24-1 and TRBJ2-1, with 9 nucleotides matching TRBD2. Germline-derived CDR1 and CDR2 are KGHDR and SFDVKD. Trimming took 6 bases from V and 7 from J; bases not matched to a gene: 6. The CDR3 totals 14 residues. CDR3 nucleotides: TGTGCCACCAGTACAGCGGGAGGTTGGAATGAGCAGTTCTTC. Protein sequence: CATSTAGGWNEQFF.

The chain recombines TRBV6-5 with TRBJ1-1, with a tentative D call TRBD1 (5 bases). V dropped 6 bases and J dropped 1 base, with 12 bases sitting between them. Germline assignment: CDR1 MNHEY and CDR2 SVGAGI. The CDR3 has 14 residues. The CDR3 DNA reads TGTGCCAGCAGATTCGGGACGAAGAACACTGAAGCTTTCTTT. Translation: CASRFGTKNTEAFF.

This clone has more than one count but fewer than ten. The rearrangement links TRBV11-2 to TRBJ2-1, with 8 bases that match TRBD1. V lost 5 bases, J lost 6 bases, and 15 bases stayed unmatched. The CDR3 runs 17 residues. The germline CDR1 and CDR2 sequences are SGHAT and FQNNGV. DNA of the CDR3: TGTGCCAGCAGCCCATGGTCTAGGGACAGGAGATTCAATGAGCAGTTCTTC. Amino acid sequence: CASSPWSRDRRFNEQFF.

This clone was found once. This chain links TRBV10-3 with TRBJ1-2, with a possible D match to TRBD1 (6 bases). V lost 2 bases and J 7 bases, leaving 14 bases between the germline ends. The CDR3 length is 14 residues. The germline CDR1 and CDR2 sequences are ENHRY and SYGVKD. The CDR3 nucleotides read TGTGCCATCAGTGAGGGGGGACAAACAAGTGGCTACACCTTC. Amino acids: CAISEGGQTSGYTF.